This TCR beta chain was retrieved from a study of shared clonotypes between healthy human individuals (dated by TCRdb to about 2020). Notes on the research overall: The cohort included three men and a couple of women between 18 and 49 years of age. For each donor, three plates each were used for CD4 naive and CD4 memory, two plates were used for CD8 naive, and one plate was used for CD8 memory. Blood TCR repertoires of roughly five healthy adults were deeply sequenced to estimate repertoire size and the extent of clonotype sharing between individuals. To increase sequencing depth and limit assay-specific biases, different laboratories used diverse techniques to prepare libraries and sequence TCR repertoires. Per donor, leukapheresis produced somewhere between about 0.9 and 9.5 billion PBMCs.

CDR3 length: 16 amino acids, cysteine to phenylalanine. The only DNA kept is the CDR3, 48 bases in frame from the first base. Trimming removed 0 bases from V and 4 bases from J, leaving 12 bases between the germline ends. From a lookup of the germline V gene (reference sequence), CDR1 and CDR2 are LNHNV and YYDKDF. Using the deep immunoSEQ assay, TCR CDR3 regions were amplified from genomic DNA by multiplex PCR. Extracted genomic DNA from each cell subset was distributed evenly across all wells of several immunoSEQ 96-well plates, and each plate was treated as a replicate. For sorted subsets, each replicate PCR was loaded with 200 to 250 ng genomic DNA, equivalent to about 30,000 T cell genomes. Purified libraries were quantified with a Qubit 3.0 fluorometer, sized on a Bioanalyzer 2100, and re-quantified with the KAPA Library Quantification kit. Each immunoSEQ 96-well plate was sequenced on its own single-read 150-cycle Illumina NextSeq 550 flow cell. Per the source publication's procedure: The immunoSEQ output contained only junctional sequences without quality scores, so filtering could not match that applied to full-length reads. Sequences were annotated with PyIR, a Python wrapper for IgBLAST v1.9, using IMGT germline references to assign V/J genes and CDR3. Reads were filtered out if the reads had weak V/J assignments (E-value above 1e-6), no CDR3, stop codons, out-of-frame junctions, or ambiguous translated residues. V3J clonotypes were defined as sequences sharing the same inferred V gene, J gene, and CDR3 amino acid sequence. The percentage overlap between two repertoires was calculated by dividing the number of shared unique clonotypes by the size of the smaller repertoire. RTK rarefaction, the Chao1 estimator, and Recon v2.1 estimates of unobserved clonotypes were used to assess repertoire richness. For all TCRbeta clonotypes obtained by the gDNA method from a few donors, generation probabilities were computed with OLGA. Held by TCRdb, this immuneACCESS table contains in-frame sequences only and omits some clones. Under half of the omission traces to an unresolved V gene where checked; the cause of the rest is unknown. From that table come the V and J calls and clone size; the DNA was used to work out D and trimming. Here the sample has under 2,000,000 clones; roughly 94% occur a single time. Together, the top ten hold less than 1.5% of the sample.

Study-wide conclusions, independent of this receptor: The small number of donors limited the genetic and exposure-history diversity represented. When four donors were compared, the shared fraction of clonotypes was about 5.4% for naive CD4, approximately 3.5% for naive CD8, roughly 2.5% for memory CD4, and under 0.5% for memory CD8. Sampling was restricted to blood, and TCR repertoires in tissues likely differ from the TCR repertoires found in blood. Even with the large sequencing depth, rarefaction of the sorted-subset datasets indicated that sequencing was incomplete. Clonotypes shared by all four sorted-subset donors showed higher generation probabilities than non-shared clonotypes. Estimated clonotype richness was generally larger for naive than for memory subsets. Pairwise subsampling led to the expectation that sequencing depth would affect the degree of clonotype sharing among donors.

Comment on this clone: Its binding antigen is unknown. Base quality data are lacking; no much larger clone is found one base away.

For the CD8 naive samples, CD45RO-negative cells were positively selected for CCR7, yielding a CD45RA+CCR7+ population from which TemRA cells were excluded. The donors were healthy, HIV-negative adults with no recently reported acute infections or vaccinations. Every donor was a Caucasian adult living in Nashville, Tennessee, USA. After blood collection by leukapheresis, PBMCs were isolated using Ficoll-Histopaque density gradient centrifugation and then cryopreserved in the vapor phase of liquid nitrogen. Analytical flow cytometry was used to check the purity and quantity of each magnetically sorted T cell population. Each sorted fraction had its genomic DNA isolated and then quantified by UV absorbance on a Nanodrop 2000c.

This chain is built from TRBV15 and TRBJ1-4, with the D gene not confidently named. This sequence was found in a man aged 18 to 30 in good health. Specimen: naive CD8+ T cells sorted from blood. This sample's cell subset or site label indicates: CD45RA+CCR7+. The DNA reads TGTGCCACCAGCAGAGATATAGGAACGGGTAATGAAAAACTGTTTTTT. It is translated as CATSRDIGTGNEKLFF.